This passage covers 26 T cell receptor beta chains from one sample sequenced in a study of blood T cell repertoires in COVID-19. TCRdb's table, derived via immunoSEQ multiplex PCR, lists solely in-frame clones and lacks some. The sample gives 50,000 to 80,000 clones, nearly 90% of which show up once; approximately 1.3% is in the top ten. Sequenced material: peripheral blood. The origin of the receptors is a man aged 55-75 years with acute or convalescent COVID-19.

Remarks on this clone: This sample also contains other DNA sequences that code for the same CDR3. The chain joins TRBV30 to TRBJ1-1, with D possibly TRBD1 on 5 matching bases. This CDR3 spans 11 amino acids. V dropped 2 bases and J dropped 4 bases, with 5 bases sitting between them. Germline CDR1 and CDR2: GTSNPN and SVGIG (reference sequence). The CDR3 here is CAWSRGTEAFF. The CDR3 nucleotides are TGTGCCTGGAGTAGGGGCACTGAAGCTTTCTTT.

The chain combines TRBV2 with TRBJ1-4; the D is unclear. CDR3 size: 12 residues. V dropped 8 bases and J dropped 7 bases, with 11 bases sitting between them. Germline V gene sequence: CDR1 SNHLY, CDR2 FYNNEI. CDR3: CASAINREKLFF. The CDR3 DNA is TGTGCCAGCGCGATAAATCGTGAAAAACTGTTTTTT.

The chain combines TRBV6-5 with TRBJ1-3; D not certain. V lost 5 bases and J 2 bases, leaving 10 bases between the germline ends. The CDR3 is 14 amino acids. The germline V gene has CDR1 MNHEY and CDR2 SVGAGI. The CDR3 reads CASSLRIPGNTIYF. CDR3 nucleotides: TGTGCCAGCAGTCTACGCATCCCTGGAAACACCATATATTTT.

The rearrangement joins TRBV3-1 (or the pseudogene TRBV3-2) to TRBJ1-3; D is ambiguous. V lost 3 bases and J lost 0, with 12 bases in between. Germline CDR1 is LGHDT and CDR2 is YNNKEL (reference sequence). The CDR3 is 16 residues long. CDR3 sequence: CASSHPGGYSGNTIYF. CDR3 coding DNA: TGTGCCAGCAGCCATCCCGGCGGGTACTCTGGAAACACCATATATTTT.

This clone occurred a few times. The rearrangement uses TRBV19 and TRBJ2-7; 9 nucleotides align to TRBD1. Looked up from germline, CDR1 is LNHDA and CDR2 is SQIVND (reference sequence). Losses at the gene ends were 9 bases for V and 2 bases for J; bases not matched to a gene: 5. There are 13 residues in the CDR3. CDR3 coding DNA: TGTGCCAGCGGGACAGGGCGAACCTACGAGCAGTACTTC. Translating gives CASGTGRTYEQYF.

This chain links TRBV7-2 with TRBJ1-3; no clear D. This CDR3 spans 16 amino acids. The V end was cut by 1 base, the J end by 7 bases, with 17 bases between. The germline gives CDR1 SGHTA, CDR2 FQGNSA. CDR3 protein: CASSLEGPRGGNTIYF. The CDR3 region has the DNA TGTGCCAGCAGCTTAGAAGGGCCCCGGGGAGGGAACACCATATATTTT.

The chain combines TRBV2 with TRBJ1-4; the match to TRBD1 covers 8 bases. The CDR3 spans 12 residues. CDR1 and CDR2 from the germline V gene are SNHLY and FYNNEI. Trimming removed 6 bases from V and 12 bases from J; junction bases left unmatched: 6. The CDR3 region is CASRSRQGQLFF. In DNA, the CDR3 is TGTGCCAGCAGAAGTAGACAGGGGCAACTGTTTTTT. Filled out from reference TRBV2 and TRBJ1-4, the complete variable domain reads EPEVTQTPSHQVTQMGQEVILRCVPISNHLYFYWYRQILGQKVEFLVSFYNNEISEKSEIFDDQFSVERPDGSNFTLKIRSTKLEDSAMYFCASRSRQGQLFFGSGTQLSVL.

The chain employs TRBV19 and TRBJ1-2; TRBD1 matches at 9 bases. CDR1 is LNHDA and CDR2 is SQIVND in the germline V gene (reference sequence). The CDR3 consists of 14 residues. Trimming cost V 7 bases and J 8 bases; bases outside gene matches: 11. DNA for the CDR3: TGTGCCAGTAACAATCGAGGGACAGGGCACGGCTACACCTTC. It codes for CASNNRGTGHGYTF.

This clone was seen once. The genes are TRBV4-2 and TRBJ1-5; possible D gene TRBD1, 6 bases. The CDR3 totals 15 residues. The germline V gene encodes CDR1 LGHNA and CDR2 YNFKEQ. Trimming removed 2 bases at V and 1 base at J, with 9 bases between. The CDR3 coding sequence is TGTGCCAGCAGCCAACACAGGGCGAGCAATCAGCCCCAGCATTTT. It specifies CASSQHRASNQPQHF.

This sequence joins TRBV5-1 and TRBJ1-6; D remains ambiguous. This CDR3 region has 15 residues. Germline V gives CDR1 SGHRS, CDR2 YFSETQ. Trimming pared 0 bases from V and 5 bases from J, leaving 9 bases between. CDR3 sequence: CASSLENTDNSPLHF. CDR3 in DNA: TGCGCCAGCAGCTTGGAGAATACAGATAATTCACCCCTCCACTTT.

The V call is TRBV6-5, the J call TRBJ1-6, with 7 bases identical to TRBD1. The CDR3 is 13 residues long. The germline V gene encodes CDR1 MNHEY and CDR2 SVGAGI. Trimming removed 11 bases from V and 7 bases from J; junction bases left unmatched: 8. The CDR3 region is CAGQRDSNSPLHF. In nucleotides, the CDR3 is TGTGCCGGGCAAAGGGACAGCAATTCACCCCTCCACTTT.

The chain combines TRBV6-5 with TRBJ1-4; D gene ambiguous. The CDR3 is made up of 14 amino acids. The germline gives CDR1 MNHEY, CDR2 SVGAGI. The V and J ends lost 4 bases and 0 bases respectively, with 6 bases between them. The CDR3 bases are TGTGCCAGCAGTTCTACAGCAACTAATGAAAAACTGTTTTTT. Translated, it gives CASSSTATNEKLFF.

The J gene is TRBJ1-3, the V gene TRBV7-9; 9 positions match TRBD1. V lost 5 bases, J lost 2 bases, and 4 bases stayed unmatched. Looked up from germline, CDR1 is SEHNR and CDR2 is FQNEAQ (reference sequence). The CDR3 covers 15 residues. CDR3 loop: CASSQTGGAGNTIYF. CDR3 nucleotides: TGTGCCAGCAGCCAGACAGGGGGGGCTGGAAACACCATATATTTT.

The V and J genes are TRBV6-5 and TRBJ2-7, with 11 bases fitting TRBD1. Per germline, CDR1 MNHEY and CDR2 SVGAGI. The V gene end was trimmed by 2 bases and the J gene end by 4 bases; junction bases not matched to a gene: 7. The CDR3 is 16 amino acids. The CDR3 is CASSYASGTGGYEQYF. The DNA of the CDR3 is TGTGCCAGCAGTTACGCCTCCGGGACAGGGGGATACGAGCAGTACTTC.

V usage is TRBV7-2 and J usage is TRBJ1-6; 7 bases match TRBD1. Germline CDR1 SGHTA, CDR2 FQGNSA. The V segment lost 1 base and the J segment 5 bases; nucleotides outside the gene matches: 8. The CDR3 length is 17 residues. The CDR3 DNA reads TGTGCCAGCAGCTTAGATCCGGGGACAGCTAATAATTCACCCCTCCACTTT. Protein: CASSLDPGTANNSPLHF.

This clone was picked up one time. This sequence joins TRBV7-8 and TRBJ1-4; 7 bases agree with TRBD1. The CDR3 is 16 amino acids. V lost 5 bases to trimming and J lost 0 bases; unmatched junction nucleotides: 6. Germline loops: CDR1 SGHVS, CDR2 FQNEAQ. CDR3 residues: CASSPGDRSTNEKLFF. As DNA, the CDR3 is TGTGCCAGCAGCCCAGGGGACAGATCAACTAATGAAAAACTGTTTTTT.

This clone was counted a single time. The chain carries TRBV30 and TRBJ1-4, with 7 positions matching TRBD1. The V and J ends lost 2 bases and 4 bases, in that order; junction bases with no gene match: 4. CDR1 GTSNPN and CDR2 SVGIG come from the germline V gene (reference sequence). CDR3 length equals 14 residues. CDR3 DNA sequence: TGTGCCTGGAGTCGGGACAGCATTAATGAAAAACTGTTTTTT. Encoded protein: CAWSRDSINEKLFF. Full variable domain (rest looked up from reference TRBV30 and TRBJ1-4): SQTIHQWPATLVQPVGSPLSLECTVEGTSNPNLYWYRQAAGRGLQLLFYSVGIGQISSEVPQNLSASRPQDRQFILSSKKLLLSDSGFYLCAWSRDSINEKLFFGSGTQLSVL.

The V call is TRBV27, the J call TRBJ2-7, with TRBD1 identical over 9 bases. CDR3 length: 15 residues. V dropped 4 bases and J dropped 4; count of bases not matched to a gene: 8. Germline V gives CDR1 MNHEY, CDR2 SMNVEV (reference sequence). CDR3 DNA sequence: TGTGCCAGCAGTTCCCCCGGGACAGGGTCGTACGAGCAGTACTTC. The encoded protein is CASSSPGTGSYEQYF.

The V gene is TRBV7-6, the J gene TRBJ2-3; D ambiguous. V dropped 5 bases and J dropped 6 bases, with 12 bases sitting between them. There are 13 residues in the CDR3. Germline assignment: CDR1 SGHVS and CDR2 FNYEAQ. CDR3 amino acids: CASSLELLDTQYF. The CDR3 DNA follows: TGTGCCAGCAGCCTCGAACTGTTGGATACGCAGTATTTT.

The V gene is TRBV4-1, the J gene TRBJ1-3; tentatively, D is TRBD1 (5 bases). This CDR3 is built from 16 residues. Trimming removed 1 base from V and 4 bases from J, with 14 bases in between. Germline V CDR1 and CDR2: MGHRA, YSYEKL. DNA for the CDR3: TGCGCCAGCAGCCAAGTGATAGACAGAGAAGGAAACACCATATATTTT. This sequence encodes CASSQVIDREGNTIYF.

The rearrangement joins TRBV3-1 (or the pseudogene TRBV3-2) to TRBJ2-4, with 7 nucleotides matching TRBD2. After removal of 4 bases from V and 3 bases from J, the junction contained 6 bases not matched to a gene. Germline CDR1 and CDR2: LGHDT and YNNKEL (reference sequence). The CDR3 contains 15 residues. The CDR3 spells CASSLLGGSKNIQYF. The CDR3 nucleotides are TGTGCCAGCAGCCTACTGGGGGGGAGCAAAAACATTCAGTACTTC.

For the CDR3, the DNA is TGTGCCAGCAGGACTAGCGGGGGCAACGAGCAGTACTTC. Its protein product is CASRTSGGNEQYF. The V call is TRBV6-6, the J call TRBJ2-7; 12 bases fit TRBD2. This CDR3 has 13 amino acids. In germline, CDR1 is MNHNY, CDR2 SVGAGI (reference sequence). J lost 5 bases, V lost 6 bases, and 2 bases had no gene match.

This chain joins TRBV2 and TRBJ1-1; tentatively, D is TRBD1 (5 bases). Trimming cost V 4 bases and J 0 bases, with 9 bases left between them. The CDR3 is made up of 14 amino acids. The germline V gene has CDR1 SNHLY and CDR2 FYNNEI. In nucleotides, the CDR3 is TGTGCCAGCAGTGTGCAGGGAATGAACACTGAAGCTTTCTTT. The encoded protein is CASSVQGMNTEAFF.

The chain couples TRBV4-1 to TRBJ1-1, with 7 bases that match TRBD1. V was pared by 1 base and J by 6 bases, with 11 bases of the junction left unmatched. This CDR3 comprises 16 residues. Germline CDR1 is MGHRA and CDR2 is YSYEKL. The CDR3 sequence is CASSQVPGTVSAEAFF. The CDR3 nucleotides are TGCGCCAGCAGCCAAGTACCCGGGACAGTGTCGGCTGAAGCTTTCTTT.

V is TRBV5-1 and J is TRBJ2-3, with no clear D. V lost 0 bases and J 0 bases, leaving 8 bases between the germline ends. The CDR3 spans 15 residues. Germline CDR1 and CDR2: SGHRS and YFSETQ. CDR3 nucleotide sequence: TGCGCCAGCAGCTTGGCTGGGCCTAGCACAGATACGCAGTATTTT. Its translation is CASSLAGPSTDTQYF.

CDR3 loop: CASSLGASDKLFF. DNA of the CDR3: TGCGCCAGCAGCTTGGGGGCCTCCGACAAACTGTTTTTT. The genes are TRBV5-1 and TRBJ1-4; no clear D gene. Germline V gene lookup returns CDR1 SGHRS and CDR2 YFSETQ. Trimming shortened V by 0 bases and J by 11 bases, and 11 bases separated the two germline ends. This CDR3 is 13 amino acids long.